These 16 T cell receptor beta chains came from one sample sequenced in a study of cytomegalovirus exposure and HLA in healthy donors. Primers for the PCR totalled 60 Vbeta and 13 Jbeta. The protocol was immunoSEQ multiplex PCR, while the TCRdb copy is restricted to in-frame clones and leaves out a portion. The sample has more than 140,000 clones; over 75% are singletons. The sample was PBMCs. The receptor source for this set is a man aged 30-40 years in good health and CMV-seropositive.

About this clone: Its ends do not fully match the called genes, so a read error is possible. The chain has TRBV6-4 and TRBJ2-3, with TRBD2 identical over 9 bases. In germline, CDR1 is MRHNA, CDR2 SNTAGT. The CDR3 is 15 residues long. Here the CDR3 reads CASSYSSGDVDTQYF. CDR3 DNA sequence: TGTGCCAGCAGTTACTCTAGCGGGGACGTAGATACGCAGTATTTT.

The rearrangement links TRBV19 to TRBJ1-5; TRBD1 matches 9 bases. The CDR3 is 16 residues long. V was pared by 4 bases and J by 2 bases, with 6 bases of the junction left unmatched. Germline CDR1 and CDR2: LNHDA and SQIVND (reference sequence). CDR3 residues: CASSTLDRGGNQPQHF. The CDR3 nucleotides read TGTGCCAGTAGTACCTTGGACAGGGGAGGCAATCAGCCCCAGCATTTT.

The chain joins TRBV19 to TRBJ2-1; D not resolved. Germline loops: CDR1 LNHDA, CDR2 SQIVND (reference sequence). Trimming pared 3 bases from V and 8 bases from J, leaving 20 bases between. The CDR3 is 16 residues long. This chain's CDR3 is CASSIYGYLSRDEQFF. DNA of the CDR3: TGTGCCAGTAGTATTTATGGGTATTTATCTCGGGATGAGCAGTTCTTC.

This clone has only one observation. J is TRBJ2-3 and V is TRBV27; D might be TRBD2 (5 bases). There are 16 residues in the CDR3. The V gene's germline CDR1 is MNHEY and CDR2 SMNVEV (reference sequence). The V and J ends lost 5 bases and 2 bases respectively, with 17 bases between them. This CDR3 is CASSLPGAAFTDTQYF. CDR3 DNA: TGTGCCAGCAGTCTCCCAGGAGCGGCTTTCACAGATACGCAGTATTTT.

The J gene is TRBJ2-7, the V gene TRBV27; the D gene is possibly TRBD2 (7 bases). The CDR3 sequence is 16 residues long. The V gene's germline CDR1 is MNHEY and CDR2 SMNVEV (reference sequence). The ends were cut back, 3 bases at V and 5 bases at J, with 20 bases in the middle. The CDR3 DNA reads as TGTGCCAGCAGTTTGGGGACTAAGGGGGATCTCAACGAGCAGTACTTC. The encoded protein is CASSLGTKGDLNEQYF.

This chain links TRBV2 with TRBJ2-7, with 12 bases that match TRBD2. Germline lookup yields CDR1 SNHLY and CDR2 FYNNEI. Trimming took 6 bases from V and 3 from J; bases not matched to a gene: 9. This CDR3 spans 16 amino acids. The CDR3 sequence: CASRTTSGGRRYEQYF. In DNA, the CDR3 is TGTGCCAGCAGGACTACTAGCGGGGGGCGACGCTACGAGCAGTACTTC.

The chain uses TRBV6-5 and TRBJ1-1; D remains ambiguous. Germline CDR1 is MNHEY and CDR2 is SVGAGI. V was cut by 2 bases and J by 10 bases, with 8 bases left in between. The CDR3 runs to 11 residues. Here the CDR3 DNA reads TGTGCCAGCAGTTACAACGGCGGAGCTTTCTTT. Translation gives CASSYNGGAFF.

This clone was found many times. This chain links TRBV7-2 with TRBJ1-1; 11 nucleotides align to TRBD1. Germline CDR1 is SGHTA and CDR2 is FQGNSA. V lost 7 bases to trimming and J lost 2 bases; unmatched junction nucleotides: 6. The CDR3 runs to 15 residues. CDR3 sequence (DNA): TGTGCCAGCACCGGGACAGGGGGGGTAAACACTGAAGCTTTCTTT. Its protein product is CASTGTGGVNTEAFF.

The J gene is TRBJ2-7, the V gene TRBV7-9; TRBD1 matches at 9 bases. Germline V gene sequence: CDR1 SEHNR, CDR2 FQNEAQ (reference sequence). The CDR3 is 14 residues long. V shed 4 bases, J shed 2 bases, and the junction held 3 bases outside the gene matches. This chain's CDR3 is CASSSGQGAYEQYF. For the CDR3, the DNA is TGTGCCAGCAGCTCGGGACAGGGAGCCTACGAGCAGTACTTC.

CDR3 in DNA: TGTGCCAGTAGTATTCTAAGCGGGAGGGCGGCCGGGGAGCTGTTTTTT. Residues: CASSILSGRAAGELFF. The chain combines TRBV19 with TRBJ2-2; 10 positions agree with TRBD2. This CDR3 has 16 amino acids. Germline CDR1 reads LNHDA; CDR2 reads SQIVND (reference sequence). The V segment lost 3 bases and the J segment 6 bases; nucleotides outside the gene matches: 7.

V gene TRBV30 combines with J gene TRBJ2-7, with a possible D match to TRBD2 (5 bases). The germline V gene encodes CDR1 GTSNPN and CDR2 SVGIG (reference sequence). The CDR3 runs 13 residues. V was pared by 0 bases and J by 7 bases, with 13 bases between. CDR3 residues: CAWSVLVEEEQYF. CDR3 nucleotide sequence: TGTGCCTGGAGTGTACTAGTGGAAGAAGAGCAGTACTTC.

The genes are TRBV2 and TRBJ2-7; D is possibly TRBD1 (5 bases). This CDR3 region has 14 residues. Trimming pared 6 bases from V and 0 bases from J, leaving 12 bases between. Germline V gene sequence: CDR1 SNHLY, CDR2 FYNNEI. CDR3 in amino acids: CASRFRQSSYEQYF. CDR3 sequence (DNA): TGTGCCAGCAGGTTTCGACAGAGCTCCTACGAGCAGTACTTC.

This clone was counted a single time. V and J are TRBV13 and TRBJ2-2; D is ambiguous. The CDR3 has 13 amino acids. Germline V gene lookup returns CDR1 PRHDT and CDR2 FYEKMQ (reference sequence). V lost 2 bases, J lost 7 bases, and 8 bases lay in between. For the CDR3, the DNA is TGTGCCAGCAGCTTACCAGAACGCGGGGAGCTGTTTTTT. This encodes CASSLPERGELFF.

The rearrangement uses TRBV7-8 and TRBJ1-5, with D maybe TRBD1 (5 bases). In germline, CDR1 is SGHVS, CDR2 FQNEAQ. The CDR3 loop spans 15 amino acids. V lost 5 bases to trimming and J lost 1 base, with 12 bases between them. DNA for the CDR3: TGTGCCAGCAGCCTATCGACAGTCAGCAATCAGCCCCAGCATTTT. Its protein is CASSLSTVSNQPQHF.

Remarks on this clone: The same CDR3 also results from other DNA sequences found in this sample. This chain uses TRBV5-1 with TRBJ1-1, with 7 bases identical to TRBD1. Germline-derived CDR1 and CDR2 are SGHRS and YFSETQ. The CDR3 has 13 amino acids. V trimming: 3 bases; J trimming: 5 bases; junction bases outside the gene matches: 4. CDR3 nucleotides: TGCGCCAGCAGCTCTGGACAGGCAACTGAAGCTTTCTTT. This codes for CASSSGQATEAFF. The variable domain in full, completed from reference TRBV5-1 and TRBJ1-1, reads KAGVTQTPRYLIKTRGQQVTLSCSPISGHRSVSWYQQTPGQGLQFLFEYFSETQRNKGNFPGRFSGRQFSNSRSEMNVSTLELGDSALYLCASSSGQATEAFFGQGTRLTVV.

The chain carries TRBV15 and TRBJ1-4; tentative D call: TRBD1 (6 bases). The CDR3 runs to 16 residues. In germline, CDR1 is LNHNV, CDR2 YYDKDF (reference sequence). Trimming took 1 base from V and 5 from J, leaving 14 bases between them. In DNA, the CDR3 is TGTGCCACCAGCAGAGGGGGGCAGGAGACCAATGAAAAACTGTTTTTT. As protein: CATSRGGQETNEKLFF.